This T cell receptor (beta chain) originates from a study of identical twins' blood T cells. TCRdb reprocessed the 5' RACE reads with MiXCR, giving one entry per CDR3 protein. In the table there are 400,000 or so distinct CDR3 sequences, approximately 30% of which are singletons. The CDR3 covers 14 residues. Germline loops: CDR1 SGDLS, CDR2 YYNGEE. V was cut by 0 bases and J by 8 bases, with 14 bases left in between. The table lists this clonotype with a few counts. The material sequenced was PBMCs. This chain links TRBV9 with TRBJ1-2; a possible D gene is TRBD1 (6 bases). The receptor comes from a woman aged 18-49 years in good health. DNA of the CDR3: TGTGCCAGCAGCGTAGCAGGGGATGCGCCCGGCTACACCTTC. It yields the protein CASSVAGDAPGYTF.